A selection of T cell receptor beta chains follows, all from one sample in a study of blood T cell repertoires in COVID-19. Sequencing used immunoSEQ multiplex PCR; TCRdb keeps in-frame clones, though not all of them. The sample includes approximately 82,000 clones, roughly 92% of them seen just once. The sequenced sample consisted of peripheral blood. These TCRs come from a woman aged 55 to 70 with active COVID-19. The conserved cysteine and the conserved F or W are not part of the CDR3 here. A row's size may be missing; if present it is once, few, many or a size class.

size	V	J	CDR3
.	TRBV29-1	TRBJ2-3	SVVTGPGDTQY
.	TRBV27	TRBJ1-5	AGQGYSNQPQH
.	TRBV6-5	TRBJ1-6	ASIGSGQGASPLH
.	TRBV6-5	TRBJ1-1	ASSRGGTGRTEAF
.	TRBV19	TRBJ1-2	ASSIATGTGHGYT
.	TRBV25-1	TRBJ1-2	ASSEGGAAGYGYT
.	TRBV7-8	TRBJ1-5	ASSLGGGAGQPQH
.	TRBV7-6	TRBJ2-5	ASSLASRIQETQY
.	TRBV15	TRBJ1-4	ATRSARREKLF
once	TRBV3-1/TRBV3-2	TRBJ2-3	ASRQNLAGLTDTQY
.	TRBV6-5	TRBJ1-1	ASEGGSGRTEAF
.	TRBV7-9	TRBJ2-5	ASRAPGQGSRTQY
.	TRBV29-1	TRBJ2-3	SVEDGGQKGLTDTQY
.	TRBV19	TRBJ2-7	ASSIGSGGYRYEQY
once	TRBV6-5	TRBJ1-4	ASFGRGATNEKLF
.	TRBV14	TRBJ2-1	ASSLDLAGGQF
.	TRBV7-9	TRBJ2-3	ASSRARPGGDTQY